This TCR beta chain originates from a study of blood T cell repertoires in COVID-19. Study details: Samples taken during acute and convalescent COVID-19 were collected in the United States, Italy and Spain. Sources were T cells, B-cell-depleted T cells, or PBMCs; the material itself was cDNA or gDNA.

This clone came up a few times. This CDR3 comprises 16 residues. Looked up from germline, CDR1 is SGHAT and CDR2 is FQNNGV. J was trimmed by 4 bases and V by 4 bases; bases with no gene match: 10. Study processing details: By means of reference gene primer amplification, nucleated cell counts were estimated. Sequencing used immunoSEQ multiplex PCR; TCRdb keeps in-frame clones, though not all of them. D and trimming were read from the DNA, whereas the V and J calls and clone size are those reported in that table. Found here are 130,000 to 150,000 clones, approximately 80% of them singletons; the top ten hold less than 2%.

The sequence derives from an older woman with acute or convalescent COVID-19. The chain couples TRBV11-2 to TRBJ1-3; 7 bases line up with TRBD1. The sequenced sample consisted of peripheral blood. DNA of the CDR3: TGTGCCAGCAGCTCGCTGACAGGGCCCTCCGGAAACACCATATATTTT. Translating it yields CASSSLTGPSGNTIYF. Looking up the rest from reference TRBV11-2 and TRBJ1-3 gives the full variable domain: EAGVAQSPRYKIIEKRQSVAFWCNPISGHATLYWYQQILGQGPKLLIQFQNNGVVDDSQLPKDRFSAERLKGVDSTLKIQPAKLEDSAVYLCASSSLTGPSGNTIYFGEGSWLTVV.